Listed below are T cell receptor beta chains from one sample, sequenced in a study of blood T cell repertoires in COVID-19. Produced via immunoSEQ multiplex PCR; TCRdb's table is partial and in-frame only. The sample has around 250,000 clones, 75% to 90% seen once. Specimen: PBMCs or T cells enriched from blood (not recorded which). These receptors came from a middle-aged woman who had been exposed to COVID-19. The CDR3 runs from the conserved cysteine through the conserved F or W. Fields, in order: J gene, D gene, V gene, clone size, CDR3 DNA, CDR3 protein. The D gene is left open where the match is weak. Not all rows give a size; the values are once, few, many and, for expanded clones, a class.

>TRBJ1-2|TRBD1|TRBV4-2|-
TGTGCCAGCAGCCAAGATTTGGGACAGGGTAACTATGGCTACACCTTC
CASSQDLGQGNYGYTF
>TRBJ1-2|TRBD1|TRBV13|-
TGTGCCAGCAGCCCCCGGGACAGGCCCAACTATGGCTACACCTTC
CASSPRDRPNYGYTF
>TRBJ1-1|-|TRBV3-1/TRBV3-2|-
TGTGCCAGCAGCGCAAAAGGGGGAAGCGGCACTGAAGCTTTCTTT
CASSAKGGSGTEAFF
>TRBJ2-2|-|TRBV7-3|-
TGTGCCAGCAGCTTAACCGGGTCGAACACCGGGGAGCTGTTTTTT
CASSLTGSNTGELFF
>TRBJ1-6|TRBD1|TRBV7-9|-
TGTGCCAGCAGCTTAAGACGGGACAGGAATTCACCCCTCCACTTT
CASSLRRDRNSPLHF
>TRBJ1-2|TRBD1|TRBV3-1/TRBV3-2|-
TGTGCCAGCAGCCAACAGTCCGGGACAGGGTCTAACTATGGCTACACCTTC
CASSQQSGTGSNYGYTF
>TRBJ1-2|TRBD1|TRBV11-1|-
TGTGCCAGCAGCCTCCGGGACAGCTATGGCTACACCTTC
CASSLRDSYGYTF
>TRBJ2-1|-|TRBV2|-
TGTGCCAGCAGTGAAGCGCGGAGGGGGCAGGTATATGAGCAGTTCTTC
CASSEARRGQVYEQFF
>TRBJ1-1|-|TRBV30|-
TGTGCCTGGAGTGTGTCATGGAACACTGAAGCTTTCTTT
CAWSVSWNTEAFF
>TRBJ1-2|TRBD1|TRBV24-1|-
TGTGCCACCAGTGACCCGGGACAGGGATTGGTTGATGGCTACACCTTC
CATSDPGQGLVDGYTF
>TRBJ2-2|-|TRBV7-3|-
TGTGCCAGCAGCTTTGGTGGAGGTATAGCCGGGGAGCTGTTTTTT
CASSFGGGIAGELFF
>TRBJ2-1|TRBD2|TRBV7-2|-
TGTGCCAGCAGCTTCGGGGGGACCTACAATGAGCAGTTCTTC
CASSFGGTYNEQFF
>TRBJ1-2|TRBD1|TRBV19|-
TGTGCCAGCAAGACGGCCGGGACAGGGATATATGGCTACACCTTC
CASKTAGTGIYGYTF
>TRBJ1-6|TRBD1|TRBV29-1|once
TGCAGCATACGGACAGGGGGAGTTAATTCACCCCTCCACTTT
CSIRTGGVNSPLHF
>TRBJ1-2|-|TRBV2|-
TGTGCCAGCACGGGAGCTAACTATGGCTACACCTTC
CASTGANYGYTF
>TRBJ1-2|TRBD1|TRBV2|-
TGTGCCAGCAGTGTAACCGGGACAGCAATTAACTATGGCTACACCTTC
CASSVTGTAINYGYTF
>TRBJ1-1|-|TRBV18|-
TGTGCCAGCTCACCACCGTGGGGACAAGGGGAAGCTTTCTTT
CASSPPWGQGEAFF
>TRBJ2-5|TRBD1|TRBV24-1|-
TGTGCCACCAGTAAAGGACAGGGGGTATCGGAGACCCAGTACTTC
CATSKGQGVSETQYF
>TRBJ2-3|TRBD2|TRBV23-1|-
TGCGCCAGCAACCCAAGGGGCGGACTAGCGGGAGAGGGCACAGATACGCAGTATTTT
CASNPRGGLAGEGTDTQYF
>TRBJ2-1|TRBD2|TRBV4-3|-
TGCGCCAGCAGCCAAGGGGGGACTAGCAGAAACAATGAGCAGTTCTTC
CASSQGGTSRNNEQFF
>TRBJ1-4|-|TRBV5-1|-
TGCGCCAGCAGCTCAGGGTTGCCTAATGAAAAACTGTTTTTT
CASSSGLPNEKLFF
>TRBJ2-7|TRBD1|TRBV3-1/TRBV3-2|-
TGTGCCAGCAGCCAAGGGAGTACAGGGGGCCTCTACGAGCAGTACTTC
CASSQGSTGGLYEQYF
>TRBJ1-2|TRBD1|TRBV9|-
TGTGCCAGCAGCGTGACAGGACAGGGCTATGGCTACACCTTC
CASSVTGQGYGYTF
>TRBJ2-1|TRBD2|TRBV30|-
TGTGCCTGGAGAAGACTAGCGGGGGACTACAATGAGCAGTTCTTC
CAWRRLAGDYNEQFF
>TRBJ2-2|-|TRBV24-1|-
TGTGCCACCAGTGAACTGTCCGGGGAGCTGTTTTTT
CATSELSGELFF
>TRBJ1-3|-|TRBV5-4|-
TGTGCCAGCAGCTTCGACTTAAGCTCTGGAAACACCATATATTTT
CASSFDLSSGNTIYF
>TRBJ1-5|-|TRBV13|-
TGTGCCAGCAGCTTTAGGACAGGCAATCAGCCCCAGCATTTT
CASSFRTGNQPQHF
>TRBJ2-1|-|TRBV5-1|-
TGTGCCAGCAGCTTTCTACAGGGCTCCTACAATGAGCAGTTCTTC
CASSFLQGSYNEQFF
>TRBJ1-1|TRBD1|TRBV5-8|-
TGTGCCAGCAGCCAGGACAGGGGGTGGACTGAAGCTTTCTTT
CASSQDRGWTEAFF
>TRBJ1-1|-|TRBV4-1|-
TGCGCCAGCAGCCAACCCAACAGGGTAGGAGAAGCTTTCTTT
CASSQPNRVGEAFF
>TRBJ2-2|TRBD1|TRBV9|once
TGTGCCAGCAGCGTAGAACGGACAGGGGGGACCGGGGAGCTGTTTTTT
CASSVERTGGTGELFF
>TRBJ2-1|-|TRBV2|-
TGTGCCAGCAAACAGCGGTCTTACAATGAGCAGTTCTTC
CASKQRSYNEQFF
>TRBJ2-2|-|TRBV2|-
TGTGCCAGCAGTGTGGTTGCAGGTAACGGGGAGCTGTTTTTT
CASSVVAGNGELFF
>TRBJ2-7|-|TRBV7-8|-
TGTGCCAGCAGCTTAATTCCGCCAGGGTTCCCCTCCTACGAGCAGTACTTC
CASSLIPPGFPSYEQYF
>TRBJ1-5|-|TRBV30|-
TGTGCCTGGAGTGTAGGTGCAGGGCACGATCAGCCCCAGCATTTT
CAWSVGAGHDQPQHF
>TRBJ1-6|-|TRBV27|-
TGTGCCAGCGCCCCCCTAGCAGTTAATTCGCCCCTCCACTTT
CASAPLAVNSPLHF
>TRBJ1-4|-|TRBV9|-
TGTGCCAGCAGCCTATCGACAGGCCCTGAAGCTAATGAAAAACTGTTTTTT
CASSLSTGPEANEKLFF
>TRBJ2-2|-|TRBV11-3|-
TGTGCCAGCAGCTTAGGATCCCGGGGGGCTGGCGGGGAGCTGTTTTTT
CASSLGSRGAGGELFF
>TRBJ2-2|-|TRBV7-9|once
TGTGCCAGCAGCTTTAATCCCCATGGGGCCACCGGGGAGCTGTTTTTT
CASSFNPHGATGELFF
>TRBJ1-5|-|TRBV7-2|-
TGTGCCAGCAGCTTAGGTTTAGAACAGCCCCAGCATTTT
CASSLGLEQPQHF
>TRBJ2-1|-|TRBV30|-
TGTGCCTGGATCGCCTGGGACTCCCTCTCCTACAATGAGCAGTTCTTC
CAWIAWDSLSYNEQFF
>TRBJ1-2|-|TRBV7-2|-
TGTGCCAGCAGCTTAGACAGGGTTGGCTACACCTTC
CASSLDRVGYTF
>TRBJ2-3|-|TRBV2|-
TGTGCCAGCAGTGTGTCGTGGGGGCAAGATACGCAGTATTTT
CASSVSWGQDTQYF
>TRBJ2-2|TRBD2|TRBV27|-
TGTGCCAGCACTACAGGACTAGCGGGGGGTTCCGGCGGGGAGCTGTTTTTT
CASTTGLAGGSGGELFF
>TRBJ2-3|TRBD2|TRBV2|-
TGTGCCAGCTCTAGCGGGGGGGCAAACACAGATACGCAGTATTTT
CASSSGGANTDTQYF
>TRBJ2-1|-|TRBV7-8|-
TGTGCCAGCAGCTTAACGGGTCTAGTTATCAATGAGCAGTTCTTC
CASSLTGLVINEQFF
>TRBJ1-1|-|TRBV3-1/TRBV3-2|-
TGTGCCAGCAACTCACAGGGGAACACTGAAGCTTTCTTT
CASNSQGNTEAFF
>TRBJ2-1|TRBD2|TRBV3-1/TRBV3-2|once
TGTGCCAGCAAAGGCGGGGGGGCGGCCTACAATGAGCAGTTCTTC
CASKGGGAAYNEQFF
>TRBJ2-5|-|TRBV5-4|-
TGTGCCAGCAGCTTGCCCTCCAGGGGTCAAGAGACCCAGTACTTC
CASSLPSRGQETQYF
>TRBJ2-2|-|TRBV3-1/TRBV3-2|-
TGTGCCAGCAGCCAAGTTCTCCAGACCGGGGAGCTGTTTTTT
CASSQVLQTGELFF
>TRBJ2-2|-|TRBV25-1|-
TGTGCCAGCAGTGAAGCACCCTCTGCAGGGACAAACACCGGGGAGCTGTTTTTT
CASSEAPSAGTNTGELFF
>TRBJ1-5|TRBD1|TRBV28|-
TGTGCCAGCAGTTTAGACAGGGCATTGATACAGCCCCAGCATTTT
CASSLDRALIQPQHF
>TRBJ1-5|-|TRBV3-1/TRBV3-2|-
TGTGCCAGCAGCCAAGGGGGCGGCAATCAGCCCCAGCATTTT
CASSQGGGNQPQHF
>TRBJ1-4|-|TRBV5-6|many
TGTGCCAGCACCCTCACCAGGGGAGTTAGCGAAAAACTGTTTTTT
CASTLTRGVSEKLFF
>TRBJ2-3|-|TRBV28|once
TGTGCCAGCAGCCACAGGGCTGATACGCAGTATTTT
CASSHRADTQYF
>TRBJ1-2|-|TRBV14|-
TGTGCCAGCAGCCCTGGACACTCTGGGGGCTACACCTTC
CASSPGHSGGYTF
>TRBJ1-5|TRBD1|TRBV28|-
TGTGCCAGCAGTTTATACGGGACAGGGTACGGTCAGCCCCAGCATTTT
CASSLYGTGYGQPQHF
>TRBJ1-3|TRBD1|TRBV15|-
TGTGCCACCAGCAGAGAGGGGACAGGGTCGACCTCTGGAAACACCATATATTTT
CATSREGTGSTSGNTIYF
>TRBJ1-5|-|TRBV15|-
TGTGCCACCAGCAGAGCTGCAGGGGCGAGGGATCAGCCCCAGCATTTT
CATSRAAGARDQPQHF
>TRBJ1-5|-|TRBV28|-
TGTGCCAGCAGACCCCCGGGAGGGGGTAGGAATCAGCCCCAGCATTTT
CASRPPGGGRNQPQHF